The sequence of this T cell receptor beta chain was determined in a study of CD8 T cells in ankylosing spondylitis. Findings of the study overall: Blood of patients with ankylosing spondylitis appeared to be characterized by a TCR beta motif of several highly homologous variants. Clones tied to disease were said to be significantly enriched in matched ankylosing spondylitis synovial fluid.

This clonotype was counted between two and nine times. Antigen specificity is unknown. The CDR3 runs to 14 residues. CDR1 and CDR2 from the germline V gene are MNHEY and SMNVEV (reference sequence). Trimming shortened V by 5 bases and J by 6 bases, and 14 bases separated the two germline ends. With molecular barcodes, quantitative 5'-RACE was used to make the TCR beta libraries. MiXCR was run by TCRdb on the 5' RACE reads, yielding one entry per CDR3 protein. Seen here are about 750,000 distinct CDR3 sequences, roughly 20% observed once, and the top ten hold about a fifth. The rearrangement links TRBV27 to TRBJ1-5, with D uncertain. The sequenced sample consisted of blood, either unsorted or a sorted T cell fraction (not recorded which). This clonotype originated in a male donor with ankylosing spondylitis. The CDR3 here is CASSLDRGSQPQHF. The CDR3 region has the DNA TGTGCCAGCAGTCTCGACCGAGGTAGTCAGCCCCAGCATTTT.